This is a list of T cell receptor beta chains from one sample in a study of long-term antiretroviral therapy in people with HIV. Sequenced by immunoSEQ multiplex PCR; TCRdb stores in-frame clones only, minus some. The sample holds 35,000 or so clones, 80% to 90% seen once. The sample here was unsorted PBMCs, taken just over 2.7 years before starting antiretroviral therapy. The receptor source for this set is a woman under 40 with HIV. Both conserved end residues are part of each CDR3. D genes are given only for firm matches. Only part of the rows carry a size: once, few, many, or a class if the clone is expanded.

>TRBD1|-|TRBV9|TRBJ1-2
TGTGCCAGCAGCCCCGGGACAGGGTTCGGTATCTATGGCTACACCTTC
CASSPGTGFGIYGYTF
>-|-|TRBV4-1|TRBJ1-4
TGCGCCAGCAGCCAAGTTATCGGGGAACCGGGGAAACTGTTTTTT
CASSQVIGEPGKLFF
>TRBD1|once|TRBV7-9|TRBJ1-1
TGTGCCAGCAGCGGGGGACAGGGGAACACTGAAGCTTTCTTT
CASSGGQGNTEAFF
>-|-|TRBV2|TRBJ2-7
TGTGCCAGCAAGGGGTTTAGCTACGAGCAGTACTTC
CASKGFSYEQYF
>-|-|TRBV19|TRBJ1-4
TGTGCCAGTATCCCGAGGGTCGGGTTTGAAAAACTGTTTTTT
CASIPRVGFEKLFF
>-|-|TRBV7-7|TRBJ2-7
TGTGCCAGCAGCTCGGGACCGTTCTACGAGCAGTACTTC
CASSSGPFYEQYF
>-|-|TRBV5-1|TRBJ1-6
TGCGCCAGCAGCCCGGGACATACCGATTCACCCCTCCACTTT
CASSPGHTDSPLHF
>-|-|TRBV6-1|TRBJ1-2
TGTGCCAGCACTCCCCGGTCATTCAATGGTGGCTACACCTTC
CASTPRSFNGGYTF
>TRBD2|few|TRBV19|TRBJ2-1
TGTGCCAGTAGTATCGGGACGGGGGGGCTCAATGAGCAGTTCTTC
CASSIGTGGLNEQFF
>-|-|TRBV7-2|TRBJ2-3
TGTGCCAGCAGCTTAGAACCGGCACCGAGGGGGGAGCAGTATTTT
CASSLEPAPRGEQYF
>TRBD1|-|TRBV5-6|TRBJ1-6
TGTGCCAGCAGCACCTCAGGGGGCGAACTCAGATCCTATAATTCACCCCTCCACTTT
CASSTSGGELRSYNSPLHF
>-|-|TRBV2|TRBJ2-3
TGTGCCAGCAGTCCTGATCGGGGGTGGACAGATACGCAGTATTTT
CASSPDRGWTDTQYF
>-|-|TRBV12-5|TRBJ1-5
TGTGCTAGTGGTCCCGGACAGCCCCAGCATTTT
CASGPGQPQHF
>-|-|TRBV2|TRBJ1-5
TGTGCCAGCAAGCTTGTGGGGGATCACAATCAGCCCCAGCATTTT
CASKLVGDHNQPQHF
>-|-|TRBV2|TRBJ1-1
TGTGCAAGCAGGTATGCAGGTTACACTGAAGCTTTCTTT
CASRYAGYTEAFF
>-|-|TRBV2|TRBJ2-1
TGTGCCAGCAGTGAAGAGAGCCAGGGCGGCTACAATGAGCAGTTCTTC
CASSEESQGGYNEQFF
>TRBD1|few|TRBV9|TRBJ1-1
TGTGCCAGCAGCACCAACAGGGGCACTGAAGCTTTCTTT
CASSTNRGTEAFF
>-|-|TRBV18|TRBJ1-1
TGTGCCAGCTCACCGCGAGCGGAGACGACTGAAGCTTTCTTT
CASSPRAETTEAFF
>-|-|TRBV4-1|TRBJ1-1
TGCGCCAGCTTAGGACCCACTGGCGGAGCTTTCTTT
CASLGPTGGAFF
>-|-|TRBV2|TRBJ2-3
TGTGCCAGCAAAAGGAGCAGCGGCCTGGGTGCTAGCACAGATACGCAGTATTTT
CASKRSSGLGASTDTQYF
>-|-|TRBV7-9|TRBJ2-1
TGTGCCAGCAGCCAGACAGTCAATGAGCAGTTCTTC
CASSQTVNEQFF
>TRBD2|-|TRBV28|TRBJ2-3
TGTGCCAGCAGTTTGACGGCGGGGGGGCAAGATACGCAGTATTTT
CASSLTAGGQDTQYF
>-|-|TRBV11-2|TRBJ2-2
TGTGCCAGCAGCTTAGACGGAAGAAACACCGGGGAGCTGTTTTTT
CASSLDGRNTGELFF
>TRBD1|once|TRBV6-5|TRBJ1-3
TGTGCCAGCAGTCGGACAGGGCCTGAGGGCACCATATATTTT
CASSRTGPEGTIYF
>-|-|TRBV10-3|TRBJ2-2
TGTGCCATCAGCGCAGGGGGGTCGGGCACCGGGGAGCTGTTTTTT
CAISAGGSGTGELFF
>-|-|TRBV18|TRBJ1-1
TGTGCCAGCTCACTAAGGGTGATCACTGAAGCTTTCTTT
CASSLRVITEAFF
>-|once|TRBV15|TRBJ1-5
TGTGCCACCAGCAGAGGGCAGCTAAATCAGCCCCAGCATTTT
CATSRGQLNQPQHF
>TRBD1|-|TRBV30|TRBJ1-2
TGTGCCTGGGAAGACAGGGGGTTCGGCTACACCTTC
CAWEDRGFGYTF